These 18 T cell receptor beta chains share one sample of origin, sequenced in a study of OX40 agonist ivuxolimab in advanced cancers. The library was made by the immunoSEQ multiplex PCR assay. In TCRdb, the immuneACCESS table is reduced to in-frame sequences with V and J assigned. These tables do not hold every clone; where another copy was compared, an unresolved V gene accounts for under half, and the others remain unexplained. Present in this sample are tens of thousands of clones, just over 85% of which were seen just once. The ten top clones hold roughly 0.8% of the sample. Sequencing was performed on CD4+ or CD8+ T cells sorted from blood, taken in a trial of the OX40 agonist ivuxolimab. These receptors originate from an adult with an advanced solid tumor such as melanoma, head and neck, liver or kidney cancer.

This sequence joins TRBV18 and TRBJ2-3; the D is unclear. The V end lost 4 bases, the J end lost 2 bases, and 4 bases lay between the germline ends. The CDR3 consists of 12 residues. The germline gives CDR1 KGHSH, CDR2 LQKENI. DNA of the CDR3: TGTGCCAGCTCACGTTCCACAGATACGCAGTATTTT. Translation: CASSRSTDTQYF.

The chain has TRBV29-1 and TRBJ1-3; the D is unclear. Trimming stripped 0 bases from V and 1 base from J, with 4 bases between. Germline loops: CDR1 SQVTM, CDR2 ANQGSEA. This CDR3 spans 13 amino acids. DNA of the CDR3: TGCAGCGTTGAAGACAGTTCTGGAAACACCATATATTTT. Amino acid sequence: CSVEDSSGNTIYF.

This clone occurred a few times. For the CDR3, the DNA is TGTGCCAGCAACCGGGACCCCAATGAAAAACTGTTTTTT. As protein: CASNRDPNEKLFF. V gene TRBV2 combines with J gene TRBJ1-4, with a tentative D call TRBD1 (5 bases). Germline CDR1 and CDR2: SNHLY and FYNNEI. Trimming removed 7 bases at V and 5 bases at J, with 11 bases between. This CDR3 region has 13 residues.

The chain combines TRBV15 with TRBJ1-3, with TRBD1 matching over 7 bases. V was pared by 0 bases and J by 4 bases, with 3 bases of the junction left unmatched. The CDR3 spans 15 residues. Germline V lookup: CDR1 LNHNV, CDR2 YYDKDF (reference sequence). This chain's CDR3 is CATSRETGPGNTIYF. CDR3 nucleotide sequence: TGTGCCACCAGCAGAGAGACAGGGCCCGGAAACACCATATATTTT.

The rearrangement uses TRBV19 and TRBJ2-2; D remains unclear. This CDR3 spans 13 amino acids. Germline values: CDR1 LNHDA, CDR2 SQIVND (reference sequence). The V end was cut by 4 bases, the J end by 4 bases, with 7 bases between. For the CDR3, the DNA is TGTGCCAGTAGTACGACATTCACCGGGGAGCTGTTTTTT. Translating gives CASSTTFTGELFF.

The genes are TRBV5-1 and TRBJ1-4, with 9 nucleotides matching TRBD1. V lost 5 bases, J lost 7 bases, and 6 bases stayed unmatched. The CDR3 runs to 14 residues. The germline V gene encodes CDR1 SGHRS and CDR2 YFSETQ. The CDR3 protein is CASSSGTGREKLFF. The CDR3 DNA reads TGCGCCAGCAGTTCCGGGACAGGGCGTGAAAAACTGTTTTTT.

The chain's CDR3 is CASSPETGGTEAFF. The CDR3 region has the DNA TGCGCCAGCAGCCCGGAGACGGGGGGGACTGAAGCTTTCTTT. This sequence joins TRBV5-1 and TRBJ1-1; D possibly corresponds to TRBD1 (5 bases). Trimming took 4 bases from V and 5 from J, leaving 15 bases between them. The V gene's germline CDR1 is SGHRS and CDR2 YFSETQ. This CDR3 region has 14 residues.

The rearrangement joins TRBV7-2 to TRBJ2-3; the D gene could be TRBD1 or TRBD2 (5 bases each). CDR1 and CDR2 from the germline V gene are SGHTA and FQGNSA. The CDR3 sequence is 13 residues long. Trimming took off 4 bases at V and 4 bases at J, with 9 bases between the two ends. This chain's CDR3 is CASSSVGADTQYF. The CDR3 DNA follows: TGTGCCAGCAGCTCTGTGGGGGCAGATACGCAGTATTTT.

The chain has TRBV4-2 and TRBJ2-1; D remains unclear. Trimming removed 0 bases at V and 3 bases at J, with 9 bases between. In germline, CDR1 is LGHNA, CDR2 YNFKEQ. The CDR3 runs 15 residues. This chain's CDR3 is CASSQESTGYNEQFF. The CDR3 nucleotides read TGTGCCAGCAGCCAAGAGTCTACCGGCTACAATGAGCAGTTCTTC.

The chain recombines TRBV7-6 with TRBJ2-7; D uncertain. V lost 5 bases and J 6 bases, leaving 23 bases between the germline ends. CDR3 length equals 16 residues. The V gene's germline CDR1 is SGHVS and CDR2 FNYEAQ. The CDR3 bases are TGTGCCAGCAGCCTGGGGTACAACCGTTTCAAGAGCGAGCAGTACTTC. Residues: CASSLGYNRFKSEQYF.

The chain is built from TRBV10-3 and TRBJ1-1; D remains unclear. This CDR3 contains 14 residues. Germline CDR1 ENHRY, CDR2 SYGVKD. Trimming cost V 2 bases and J 0 bases, with 7 bases left between them. The CDR3 loop is CAISEGRLNTEAFF. In nucleotides, the CDR3 is TGTGCCATCAGTGAGGGGAGGTTGAACACTGAAGCTTTCTTT.

The gene calls are TRBV30 and TRBJ2-1; D tentatively fits TRBD1 or TRBD2 (6 bases each). The V gene lost 5 bases and the J gene lost 7 bases, with 12 bases spanning the gap. CDR3 size: 12 residues. Germline V gene data show CDR1 as GTSNPN and CDR2 as SVGIG (reference sequence). The CDR3 loop reads CAWSRGGNEQFF. The CDR3 coding sequence is TGTGCCTGGTCCCGAGGGGGGAATGAGCAGTTCTTC.

The chain carries TRBV18 and TRBJ2-1; D unresolved. The V and J ends lost 0 bases and 7 bases respectively, with 4 bases between them. The CDR3 sequence is 12 residues long. Germline CDR1 reads KGHSH; CDR2 reads LQKENI. CDR3 residues: CASSPPFNEQFF. CDR3 DNA sequence: TGTGCCAGCTCACCACCCTTTAATGAGCAGTTCTTC. Supplemented by reference TRBV18 and TRBJ2-1, the full variable domain reads NAGVMQNPRHLVRRRGQEARLRCSPMKGHSHVYWYRQLPEEGLKFMVYLQKENIIDESGMPKERFSAEFPKEGPSILRIQQVVRGDSAAYFCASSPPFNEQFFGPGTRLTVL.

This chain joins TRBV29-1 and TRBJ2-5, with D possibly TRBD2 on 6 matching bases. V was shortened by 5 bases and J by 4 bases, with 20 bases between the two germline ends. CDR1 is SQVTM and CDR2 is ANQGSEA in the germline V gene. This CDR3 region has 15 residues. CDR3 nucleotide sequence: TGCAGCGTTCTAAGACTAGTCCTGATCGGAGAGACCCAGTACTTC. This translates into CSVLRLVLIGETQYF.

The chain recombines TRBV19 with TRBJ1-5, with D perhaps TRBD1 (6 bases). Germline assignment: CDR1 LNHDA and CDR2 SQIVND (reference sequence). This CDR3 spans 15 amino acids. V was shortened by 8 bases and J by 8 bases, with 22 bases between the two germline ends. The CDR3 coding sequence is TGTGCCAGTGGGGGGCGGGACGGGCTTCAAGAGCCCCAGCATTTT. Translated: CASGGRDGLQEPQHF.

The V call is TRBV6-4, the J call TRBJ2-3, with TRBD1 matching over 10 bases. The CDR3 loop spans 16 amino acids. The V gene end was trimmed by 4 bases and the J gene end by 3 bases; junction bases not matched to a gene: 7. Germline V CDR1 and CDR2: MRHNA, SNTAGT. The CDR3 DNA reads TGTGCCAGCAGTGCCCTATCGGGACAGGGGACAGATACGCAGTATTTT. The encoded protein is CASSALSGQGTDTQYF.

This chain connects TRBV6-5 to TRBJ2-3; D not certain. CDR1 and CDR2 (germline): MNHEY, SVGAGI. Trimming pared 10 bases from V and 2 bases from J, leaving 4 bases between. The CDR3 has 10 amino acids. For the CDR3, the DNA is TGTGCCACCTTCACAGATACGCAGTATTTT. As protein: CATFTDTQYF.

This clone was observed a single time. The CDR3 spells CASSQSPPGRAYEQYF. CDR3 sequence (DNA): TGTGCCAGCAGTCAAAGCCCACCAGGACGGGCCTACGAGCAGTACTTC. The chain joins TRBV27 to TRBJ2-7; D is unresolved. CDR1 and CDR2 from the germline V gene are MNHEY and SMNVEV (reference sequence). CDR3 size: 16 residues. V lost 5 bases and J 2 bases, leaving 19 bases between the germline ends.